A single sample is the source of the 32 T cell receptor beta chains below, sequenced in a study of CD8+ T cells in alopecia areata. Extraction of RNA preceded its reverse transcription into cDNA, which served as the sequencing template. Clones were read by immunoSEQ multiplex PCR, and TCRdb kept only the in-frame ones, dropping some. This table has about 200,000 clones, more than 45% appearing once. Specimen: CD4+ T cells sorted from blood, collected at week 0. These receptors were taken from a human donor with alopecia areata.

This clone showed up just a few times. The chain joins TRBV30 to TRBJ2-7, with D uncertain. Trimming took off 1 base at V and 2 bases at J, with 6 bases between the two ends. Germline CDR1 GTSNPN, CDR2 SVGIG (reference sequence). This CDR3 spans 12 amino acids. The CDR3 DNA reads TGTGCCTGGAGTGGAGACACCTACGAGCAGTACTTC. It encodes CAWSGDTYEQYF.

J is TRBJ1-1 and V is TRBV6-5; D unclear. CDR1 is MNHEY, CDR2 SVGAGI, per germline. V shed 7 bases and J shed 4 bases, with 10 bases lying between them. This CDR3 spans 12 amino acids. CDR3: CASKNSATEAFF. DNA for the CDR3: TGTGCCAGCAAAAACTCGGCCACTGAAGCTTTCTTT.

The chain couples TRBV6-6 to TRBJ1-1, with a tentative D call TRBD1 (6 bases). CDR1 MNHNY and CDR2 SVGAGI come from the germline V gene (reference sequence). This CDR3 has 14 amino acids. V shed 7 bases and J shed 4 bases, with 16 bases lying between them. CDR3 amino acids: CASIDQGLVTEAFF. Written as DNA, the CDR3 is TGTGCCAGCATCGACCAGGGGCTCGTCACTGAAGCTTTCTTT.

The CDR3 protein is CAWSVQGWASQSYEQYF. The CDR3 DNA sequence: TGTGCCTGGAGTGTACAGGGGTGGGCTAGCCAATCCTACGAGCAGTACTTC. The chain employs TRBV30 and TRBJ2-7; 7 nucleotides line up with TRBD1. The V gene's germline CDR1 is GTSNPN and CDR2 SVGIG (reference sequence). Trimming took 0 bases from V and 1 from J; bases not matched to a gene: 12. The length of the CDR3 is 17 residues.

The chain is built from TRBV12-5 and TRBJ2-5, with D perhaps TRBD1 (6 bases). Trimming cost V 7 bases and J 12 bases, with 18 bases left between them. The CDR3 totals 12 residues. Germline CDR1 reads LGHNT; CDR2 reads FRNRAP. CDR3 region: CASAPTDRRKYF. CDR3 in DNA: TGTGCTAGTGCCCCAACGGACAGACGCAAGTACTTC.

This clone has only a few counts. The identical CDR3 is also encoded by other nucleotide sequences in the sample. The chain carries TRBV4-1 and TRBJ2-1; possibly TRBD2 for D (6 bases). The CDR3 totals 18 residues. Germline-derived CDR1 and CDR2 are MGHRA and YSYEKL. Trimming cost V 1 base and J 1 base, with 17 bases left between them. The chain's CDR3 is CASSQVDMGLASYNEQFF. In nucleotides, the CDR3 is TGCGCCAGCAGCCAAGTTGATATGGGCCTAGCGTCCTACAATGAGCAGTTCTTC.

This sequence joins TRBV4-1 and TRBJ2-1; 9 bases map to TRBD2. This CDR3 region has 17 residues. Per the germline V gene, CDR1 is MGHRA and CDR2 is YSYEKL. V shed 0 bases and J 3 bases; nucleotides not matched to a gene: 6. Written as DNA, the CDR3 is TGCGCCAGCAGCCAAGAAATCCCTAGCGGGGTCTACAATGAGCAGTTCTTC. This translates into CASSQEIPSGVYNEQFF.

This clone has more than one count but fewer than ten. The CDR3 loop reads CASSLIAGSHTDTQYF. CDR3 sequence (DNA): TGTGCCAGCAGCTTAATTGCAGGTAGTCACACAGATACGCAGTATTTT. The V and J genes are TRBV7-3 and TRBJ2-3; no firm D call. Germline CDR1 SGHTA, CDR2 FQGTGA. The V and J ends lost 1 base and 2 bases respectively, with 13 bases between them. CDR3 length: 16 residues.

The CDR3 sequence is CSVRTSGATGELFF. The CDR3 DNA reads as TGCAGCGTTCGGACTAGCGGGGCGACCGGGGAGCTGTTTTTT. The V gene is TRBV29-1, the J gene TRBJ2-2, with 12 bases fitting TRBD2. V was clipped by 5 bases and J by 5 bases; unmatched bases: 3. Germline V lookup: CDR1 SQVTM, CDR2 ANQGSEA. The CDR3 totals 14 residues.

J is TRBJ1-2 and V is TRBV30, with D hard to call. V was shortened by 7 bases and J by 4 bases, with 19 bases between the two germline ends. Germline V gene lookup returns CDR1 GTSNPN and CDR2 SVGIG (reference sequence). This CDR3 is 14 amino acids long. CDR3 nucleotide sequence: TGTGCCTCCCTCGCCGAGACAATGCTCTATGGCTACACCTTC. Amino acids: CASLAETMLYGYTF.

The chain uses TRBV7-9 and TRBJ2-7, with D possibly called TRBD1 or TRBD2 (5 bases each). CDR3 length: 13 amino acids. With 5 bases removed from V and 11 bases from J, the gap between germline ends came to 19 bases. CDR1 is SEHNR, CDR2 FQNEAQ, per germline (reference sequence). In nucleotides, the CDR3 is TGTGCCAGCAGCCCTGGGACGGGCTACTCTGAGTACTTC. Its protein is CASSPGTGYSEYF.

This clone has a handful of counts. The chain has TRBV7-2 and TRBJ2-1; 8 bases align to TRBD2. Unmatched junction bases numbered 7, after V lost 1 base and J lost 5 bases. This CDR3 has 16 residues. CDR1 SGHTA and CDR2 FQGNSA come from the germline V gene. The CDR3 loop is CASSLDAGGLHNEQFF. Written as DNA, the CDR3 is TGTGCCAGCAGCTTAGACGCGGGGGGCCTTCACAATGAGCAGTTCTTC.

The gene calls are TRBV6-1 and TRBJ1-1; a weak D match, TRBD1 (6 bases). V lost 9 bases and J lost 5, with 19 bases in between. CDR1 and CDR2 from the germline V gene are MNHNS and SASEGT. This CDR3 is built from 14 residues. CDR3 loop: CASSTQGLRTEAFF. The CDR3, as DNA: TGTGCCAGTTCTACACAGGGTCTAAGGACTGAAGCTTTCTTT.

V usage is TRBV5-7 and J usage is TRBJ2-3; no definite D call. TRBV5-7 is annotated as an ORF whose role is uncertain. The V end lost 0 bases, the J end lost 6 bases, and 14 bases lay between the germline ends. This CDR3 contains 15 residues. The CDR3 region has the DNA TGTGCCAGCAGCTTGGTATGTCTATGTCTGGATACGCAGTATTTT. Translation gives CASSLVCLCLDTQYF.

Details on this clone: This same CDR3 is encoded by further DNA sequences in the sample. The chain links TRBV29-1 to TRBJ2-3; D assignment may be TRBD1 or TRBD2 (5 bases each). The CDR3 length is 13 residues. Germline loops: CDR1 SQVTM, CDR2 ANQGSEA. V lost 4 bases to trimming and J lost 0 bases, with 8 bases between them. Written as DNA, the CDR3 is TGCAGCGTTGGGGGACGTAGCACAGATACGCAGTATTTT. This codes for CSVGGRSTDTQYF.

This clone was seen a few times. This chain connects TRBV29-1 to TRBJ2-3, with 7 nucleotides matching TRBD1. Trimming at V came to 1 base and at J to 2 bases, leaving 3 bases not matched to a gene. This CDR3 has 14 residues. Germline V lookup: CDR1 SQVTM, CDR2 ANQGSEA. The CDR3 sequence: CSVEGQGNTDTQYF. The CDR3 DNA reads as TGCAGCGTTGAAGGACAGGGAAACACAGATACGCAGTATTTT.

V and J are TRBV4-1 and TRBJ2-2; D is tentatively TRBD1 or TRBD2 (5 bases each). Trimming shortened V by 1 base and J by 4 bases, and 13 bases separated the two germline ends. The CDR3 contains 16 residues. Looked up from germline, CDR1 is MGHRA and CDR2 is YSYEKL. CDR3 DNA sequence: TGCGCCAGCAGCCAAGTCAGGGCGGCGGGCACCGGGGAGCTGTTTTTT. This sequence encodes CASSQVRAAGTGELFF.

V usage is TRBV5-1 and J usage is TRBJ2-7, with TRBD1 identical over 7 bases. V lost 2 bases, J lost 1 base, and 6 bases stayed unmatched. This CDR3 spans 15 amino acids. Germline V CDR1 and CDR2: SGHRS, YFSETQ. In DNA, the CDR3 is TGCGCCAGCAGCTTTGGGACAGTGCCATCCTACGAGCAGTACTTC. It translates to CASSFGTVPSYEQYF.

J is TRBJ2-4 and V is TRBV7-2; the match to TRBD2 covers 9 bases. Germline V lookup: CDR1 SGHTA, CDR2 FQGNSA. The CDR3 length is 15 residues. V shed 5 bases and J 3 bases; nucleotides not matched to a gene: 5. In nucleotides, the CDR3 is TGTGCCAGCAGCCTACAGACTAGCGGCAAAAACATTCAGTACTTC. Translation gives CASSLQTSGKNIQYF.

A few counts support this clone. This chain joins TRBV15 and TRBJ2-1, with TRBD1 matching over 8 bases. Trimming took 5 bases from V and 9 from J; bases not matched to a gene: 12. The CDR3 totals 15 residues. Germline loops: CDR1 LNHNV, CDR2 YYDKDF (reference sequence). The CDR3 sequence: CATSGGKDRGGEQFF. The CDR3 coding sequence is TGTGCCACCAGCGGGGGGAAAGACAGGGGAGGTGAGCAGTTCTTC.

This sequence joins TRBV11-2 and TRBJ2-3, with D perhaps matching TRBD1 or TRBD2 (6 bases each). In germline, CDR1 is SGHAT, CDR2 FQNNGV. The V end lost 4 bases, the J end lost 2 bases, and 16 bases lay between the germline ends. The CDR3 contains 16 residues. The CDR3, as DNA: TGTGCCAGCAGCTCCGGGGGCGACTCTCTCACAGATACGCAGTATTTT. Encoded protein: CASSSGGDSLTDTQYF.

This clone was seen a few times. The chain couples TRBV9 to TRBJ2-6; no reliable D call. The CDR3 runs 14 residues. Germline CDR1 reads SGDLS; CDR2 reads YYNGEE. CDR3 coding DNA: TGTTCCGTCGGAAGCCCCTCTGGGGCCAACGTCCTGACTTTC. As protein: CSVGSPSGANVLTF.

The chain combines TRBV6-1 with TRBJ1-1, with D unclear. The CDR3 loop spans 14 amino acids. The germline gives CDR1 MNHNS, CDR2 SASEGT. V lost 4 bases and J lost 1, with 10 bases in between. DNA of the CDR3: TGTGCCAGCAGTGGCCAGTTGGGGAACACTGAAGCTTTCTTT. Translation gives CASSGQLGNTEAFF.

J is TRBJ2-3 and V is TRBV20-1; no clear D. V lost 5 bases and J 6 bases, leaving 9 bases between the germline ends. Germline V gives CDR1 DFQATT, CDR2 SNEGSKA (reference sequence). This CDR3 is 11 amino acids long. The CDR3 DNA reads TGCAGTGCTCCCCTCGGGGATACGCAGTATTTT. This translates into CSAPLGDTQYF.

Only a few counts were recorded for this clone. The CDR3 is CATGAELFF. CDR3 bases: TGTGCCACCGGAGCGGAGCTGTTTTTT. The rearrangement links TRBV6-1 to TRBJ2-2; D ambiguous. The germline V and J ends were trimmed by 10 bases and 10 bases, with 7 bases remaining between them. The germline V gene has CDR1 MNHNS and CDR2 SASEGT. This CDR3 is built from 9 residues.

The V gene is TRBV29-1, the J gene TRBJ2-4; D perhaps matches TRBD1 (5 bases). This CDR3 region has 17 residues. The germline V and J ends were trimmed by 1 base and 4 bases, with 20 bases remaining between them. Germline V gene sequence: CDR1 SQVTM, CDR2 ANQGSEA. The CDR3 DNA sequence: TGCAGCGTTGAAGGAGTGGGGCGGTCCGGAGCTAAAAACATTCAGTACTTC. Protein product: CSVEGVGRSGAKNIQYF.

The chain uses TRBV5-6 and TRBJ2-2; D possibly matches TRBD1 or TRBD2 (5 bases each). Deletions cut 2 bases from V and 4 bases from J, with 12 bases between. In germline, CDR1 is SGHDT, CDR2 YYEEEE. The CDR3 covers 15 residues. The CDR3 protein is CASSLSGTSTGELFF. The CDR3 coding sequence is TGTGCCAGCAGCTTATCCGGGACGAGCACCGGGGAGCTGTTTTTT.

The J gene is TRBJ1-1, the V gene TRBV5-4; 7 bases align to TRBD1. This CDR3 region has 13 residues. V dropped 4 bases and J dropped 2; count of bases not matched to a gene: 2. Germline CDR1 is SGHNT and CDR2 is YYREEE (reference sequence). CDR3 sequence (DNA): TGTGCCAGCAGCGGGGACAGAAACACTGAAGCTTTCTTT. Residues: CASSGDRNTEAFF.

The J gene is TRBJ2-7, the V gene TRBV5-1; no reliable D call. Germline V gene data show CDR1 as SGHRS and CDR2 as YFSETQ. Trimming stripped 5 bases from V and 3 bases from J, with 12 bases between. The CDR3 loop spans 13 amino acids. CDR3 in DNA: TGCGCCAGCAGTCCCACTACCCACTACGAGCAGTACTTC. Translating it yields CASSPTTHYEQYF. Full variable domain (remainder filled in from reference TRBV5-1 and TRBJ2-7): KAGVTQTPRYLIKTRGQQVTLSCSPISGHRSVSWYQQTPGQGLQFLFEYFSETQRNKGNFPGRFSGRQFSNSRSEMNVSTLELGDSALYLCASSPTTHYEQYFGPGTRLTVT.

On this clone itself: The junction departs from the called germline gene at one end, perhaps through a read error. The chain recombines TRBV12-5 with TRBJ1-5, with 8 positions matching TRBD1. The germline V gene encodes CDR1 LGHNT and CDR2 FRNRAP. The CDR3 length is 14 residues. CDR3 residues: CASGLGQANQPQHF. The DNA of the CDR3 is TGTGCTAGTGGATTGGGACAGGCCAATCAGCCCCAGCATTTT.

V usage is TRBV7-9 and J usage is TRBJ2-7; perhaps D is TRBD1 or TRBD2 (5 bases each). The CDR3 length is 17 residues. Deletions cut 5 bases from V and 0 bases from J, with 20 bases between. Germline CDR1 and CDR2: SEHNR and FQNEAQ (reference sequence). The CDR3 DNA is TGTGCCAGCAGCGCACGCCTAGGGACGGTTAGCTCCTACGAGCAGTACTTC. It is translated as CASSARLGTVSSYEQYF.

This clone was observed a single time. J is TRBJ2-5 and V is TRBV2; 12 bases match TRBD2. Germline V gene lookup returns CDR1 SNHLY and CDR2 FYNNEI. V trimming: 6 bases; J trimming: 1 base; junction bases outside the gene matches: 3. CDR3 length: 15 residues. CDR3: CASRRTSGTQETQYF. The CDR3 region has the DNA TGTGCCAGCAGGAGGACTAGCGGGACCCAAGAGACCCAGTACTTC.